This TCR beta chain originates from a study of technical replicates of blood from several donors. The CDR3 sequence is 16 residues long. J gave up 2 bases and V 4 bases, and 4 bases lay outside the gene matches. In germline, CDR1 is SGDLS, CDR2 YYNGEE. Clones were sequenced by immunoSEQ multiplex PCR, and TCRdb holds only the in-frame ones, with some missing. The sample comprises almost 70,000 clones, around 94% of which are singletons, and roughly 0.39% rests with the top ten. This TCR derives from a human donor in good health. Sequencing used T cells isolated from PBMCs. The chain has TRBV9 and TRBJ2-3; 13 nucleotides match TRBD2. DNA of the CDR3: TGTGCCAGCAGCCCACTAGCGGGAGGGCCCACAGATACGCAGTATTTT. Protein: CASSPLAGGPTDTQYF. Supplemented by reference TRBV9 and TRBJ2-3, the full variable domain reads DSGVTQTPKHLITATGQRVTLRCSPRSGDLSVYWYQQSLDQGLQFLIQYYNGEERAKGNILERFSAQQFPDLHSELNLSSLELGDSALYFCASSPLAGGPTDTQYFGPGTRLTVL.